The 28 T cell receptor beta chains below were found in one sample sequenced in a study of blood T cell repertoires in COVID-19. TCRdb keeps only in-frame clones here, not all; method: immunoSEQ multiplex PCR. The sample contains 50,000 or so clones, about 85% of which appear only once. Source material: peripheral blood. The receptors here all came from a man aged 50 or older with acute or convalescent COVID-19.

J is TRBJ1-3 and V is TRBV5-1; D call uncertain. Germline-derived CDR1 and CDR2 are SGHRS and YFSETQ. The V gene lost 0 bases and the J gene lost 3 bases, with 10 bases spanning the gap. This CDR3 is 15 amino acids long. CDR3 nucleotides: TGCGCCAGCAGCTTGGATCGTTCGGGTGGAAACACCATATATTTT. This sequence encodes CASSLDRSGGNTIYF.

The CDR3 loop is CASSAWTVYEQYF. DNA for the CDR3: TGTGCCAGCAGCGCCTGGACAGTTTACGAGCAGTACTTC. The J gene is TRBJ2-7, the V gene TRBV5-6; D might be TRBD1 (6 bases). Germline V lookup: CDR1 SGHDT, CDR2 YYEEEE. V dropped 4 bases and J dropped 4 bases, with 12 bases sitting between them. The CDR3 runs to 13 residues.

The gene calls are TRBV28 and TRBJ2-7; 9 nucleotides agree with TRBD1. Trimming removed 5 bases from V and 2 bases from J; junction bases left unmatched: 4. The germline gives CDR1 MDHEN, CDR2 SYDVKM. The CDR3 loop spans 14 amino acids. The CDR3 bases are TGTGCCAGCAGTAGACAGGGGGTTACCTACGAGCAGTACTTC. It is translated as CASSRQGVTYEQYF.

The chain joins TRBV29-1 to TRBJ1-2; 9 bases are a match to TRBD1. The CDR3 covers 12 residues. Germline loops: CDR1 SQVTM, CDR2 ANQGSEA. With 4 bases clipped from V and 8 bases from J, the junction kept 5 bases outside the gene matches. CDR3 sequence: CSVVYGTGGYTF. The CDR3 DNA sequence: TGCAGCGTTGTTTATGGGACAGGGGGCTACACCTTC.

The CDR3 spells CASSEAWSTGELFF. In nucleotides, the CDR3 is TGTGCCAGCAGTGAAGCGTGGAGCACCGGGGAGCTGTTTTTT. The chain joins TRBV6-1 to TRBJ2-2, with unresolved D. Germline values: CDR1 MNHNS, CDR2 SASEGT. The CDR3 is 14 amino acids. Between the trimmed V and J ends, which lost 0 bases and 4 bases, there was a span of 6 bases.

The V call is TRBV10-3, the J call TRBJ2-6; TRBD1 matches at 10 bases. Trimming removed 0 bases from V and 3 bases from J; junction bases left unmatched: 8. The CDR3 is 19 amino acids. Germline V gene data show CDR1 as ENHRY and CDR2 as SYGVKD. The CDR3 DNA is TGTGCCATCAGTGAGTCGGGGACAGGGGTCTCTCGTGGGGCCAACGTCCTGACTTTC. Translated: CAISESGTGVSRGANVLTF.

The V call is TRBV6-6, the J call TRBJ1-4; 7 positions agree with TRBD1. CDR1 MNHNY and CDR2 SVGAGI come from the germline V gene (reference sequence). J was trimmed by 0 bases and V by 2 bases; bases with no gene match: 3. The CDR3 sequence is 16 residues long. The CDR3 reads CASSYGTEATNEKLFF. CDR3 nucleotides: TGTGCCAGCAGTTACGGGACAGAAGCAACTAATGAAAAACTGTTTTTT.

This chain uses TRBV7-3 with TRBJ2-3; a possible D gene is TRBD1 (5 bases). Trimming removed 5 bases at V and 4 bases at J, with 7 bases between. CDR1 SGHTA and CDR2 FQGTGA come from the germline V gene. The CDR3 is 12 residues long. The CDR3 loop reads CASSQGADTQYF. CDR3 nucleotides: TGTGCCAGCAGCCAAGGGGCAGATACGCAGTATTTT. The full variable domain, its missing parts supplied by reference TRBV7-3 and TRBJ2-3, is GAGVSQTPSNKVTEKGKYVELRCDPISGHTALYWYRQSLGQGPEFLIYFQGTGAADDSGLPNDRFFAVRPEGSVSTLKIQRTERGDSAVYLCASSQGADTQYFGPGTRLTVL.

Concerning this clone itself: Because the CDR3's place on the DNA is in doubt, the DNA is left out and the CDR3 is given as listed by TCRdb. CDR3 protein: CASSKVGQGAGDTQYF. The rearrangement links TRBV21-1 to TRBJ2-3; the tabulated D call, TRBD1, remains unverified against the DNA. TRBV21-1 is annotated as a pseudogene. The CDR3 region is 16 residues in length, termini included.

The gene calls are TRBV13 and TRBJ2-5; D perhaps matches TRBD1 (5 bases). Trimming took 2 bases from V and 7 from J, leaving 14 bases between them. In germline, CDR1 is PRHDT, CDR2 FYEKMQ (reference sequence). The CDR3 sequence is 14 residues long. The CDR3 nucleotides read TGTGCCAGCAGCTTATATGCAGCCACAGGGACCCAGTACTTC. This gives the protein CASSLYAATGTQYF.

The chain couples TRBV6-5 to TRBJ1-5; TRBD1 is a possible D gene (6 bases). In germline, CDR1 is MNHEY, CDR2 SVGAGI. The ends were cut back, 2 bases at V and 4 bases at J, with 15 bases in the middle. The length of the CDR3 is 16 residues. CDR3: CASSYDPRDKNQPQHF. CDR3 nucleotide sequence: TGTGCCAGCAGTTACGACCCCCGGGACAAAAATCAGCCCCAGCATTTT.

The chain couples TRBV5-5 to TRBJ2-3; 9 bases line up with TRBD1. From germline, CDR1 is SGHKS and CDR2 YYEKEE (reference sequence). This CDR3 has 20 amino acids. The V and J ends lost 4 bases and 1 base, in that order; junction bases with no gene match: 19. The CDR3 here is CASSTAGTGTSGVGTDTQYF. The CDR3 nucleotides read TGTGCCAGCAGCACCGCCGGGACAGGGACTTCCGGGGTAGGCACAGATACGCAGTATTTT.

This chain links TRBV7-3 with TRBJ1-5; D is perhaps TRBD1 (5 bases). V gave up 1 base and J gave up 6 bases, with 10 bases separating them. The CDR3 contains 14 residues. The V gene's germline CDR1 is SGHTA and CDR2 FQGTGA. The CDR3 loop is CASSLKGRGQPQHF. CDR3 nucleotide sequence: TGTGCCAGCAGCTTAAAGGGTAGGGGTCAGCCCCAGCATTTT.

CDR3: CASSLGYLEPQHF. The CDR3 DNA sequence: TGTGCCAGCAGCTTAGGGTATTTAGAGCCCCAGCATTTT. This chain links TRBV7-9 with TRBJ1-5; D unresolved. The CDR3 is 13 amino acids. Germline V lookup: CDR1 SEHNR, CDR2 FQNEAQ (reference sequence). The ends were cut back, 1 base at V and 8 bases at J, with 9 bases in the middle. Combining the CDR3 with reference TRBV7-9 and TRBJ1-5 gives the whole variable domain DTGVSQNPRHKITKRGQNVTFRCDPISEHNRLYWYRQTLGQGPEFLTYFQNEAQLEKSRLLSDRFSAERPKGSFSTLEIQRTEQGDSAMYLCASSLGYLEPQHFGDGTRLSIL.

The chain joins TRBV5-1 to TRBJ2-3; possible D gene TRBD2, 5 bases. Germline-derived CDR1 and CDR2 are SGHRS and YFSETQ. The CDR3 is made up of 11 amino acids. Trimming cost V 4 bases and J 9 bases, with 9 bases left between them. The DNA for the CDR3 is TGCGCCAGCAGCGCGCCGGGAACGCAGTATTTT. This sequence encodes CASSAPGTQYF.

The chain has TRBV15 and TRBJ1-6; 7 nucleotides agree with TRBD1. The CDR3 has 17 residues. CDR1 and CDR2 (germline): LNHNV, YYDKDF (reference sequence). With V trimmed by 4 bases and J by 0 bases, 6 bases remained unmatched. In DNA, the CDR3 is TGTGCCACCAGCACCCGACAGGGAAGCTCCTATAATTCACCCCTCCACTTT. It encodes CATSTRQGSSYNSPLHF. The whole variable domain, remainder taken from reference TRBV15 and TRBJ1-6, is DAMVIQNPRYQVTQFGKPVTLSCSQTLNHNVMYWYQQKSSQAPKLLFHYYDKDFNNEADTPDNFQSRRPNTSFCFLDIRSPGLGDTAMYLCATSTRQGSSYNSPLHFGNGTRLTVT.

The sample holds one count of this clone. V gene TRBV11-2 combines with J gene TRBJ1-3; 7 bases are a match to TRBD1. J was trimmed by 4 bases and V by 3 bases; bases with no gene match: 3. Looked up from germline, CDR1 is SGHAT and CDR2 is FQNNGV. The CDR3 totals 14 residues. CDR3 in amino acids: CASSFQDRGNTIYF. The CDR3 DNA sequence: TGTGCCAGCAGCTTTCAGGACAGGGGAAACACCATATATTTT.

The gene calls are TRBV11-2 and TRBJ1-2; maybe TRBD1 (5 bases). Germline values: CDR1 SGHAT, CDR2 FQNNGV. V was shortened by 9 bases and J by 3 bases, with 17 bases between the two germline ends. The CDR3 is 14 residues long. This CDR3 is CASQLSSGHYGYTF. Written as DNA, the CDR3 is TGTGCCAGTCAGCTTTCGTCAGGGCACTATGGCTACACCTTC.

The chain couples TRBV20-1 to TRBJ1-6; D remains ambiguous. Germline CDR1 is DFQATT and CDR2 is SNEGSKA (reference sequence). V was pared by 6 bases and J by 0 bases, with 12 bases between. The CDR3 has 15 residues. CDR3 nucleotide sequence: TGCAGTGCGAGTCAGATAAGCTCCTATAATTCACCCCTCCACTTT. Its translation: CSASQISSYNSPLHF.

The genes are TRBV6-5 and TRBJ1-2; 10 positions match TRBD1. Losses at the gene ends were 8 bases for V and 6 bases for J; bases not matched to a gene: 12. CDR1 MNHEY and CDR2 SVGAGI come from the germline V gene. The CDR3 length is 15 residues. The CDR3 region is CASVVGGGQGDGYTF. In nucleotides, the CDR3 is TGTGCCAGCGTGGTTGGGGGTGGACAGGGGGATGGCTACACCTTC.

On this clone itself: Other DNA sequences from this sample encode an identical CDR3 as well. This chain connects TRBV6-1 to TRBJ1-2; perhaps TRBD1 as D (6 bases). The CDR3 runs to 14 residues. V was shortened by 3 bases and J by 4 bases, with 12 bases between the two germline ends. Germline-derived CDR1 and CDR2 are MNHNS and SASEGT. CDR3 bases: TGTGCCAGCAGTGACCTGACAGGAATCTATGGCTACACCTTC. It is translated as CASSDLTGIYGYTF.

V and J are TRBV30 and TRBJ1-1; possible D gene TRBD1, 5 bases. The CDR3 runs 12 residues. Germline assignment: CDR1 GTSNPN and CDR2 SVGIG (reference sequence). Deletions cut 1 base from V and 10 bases from J, with 13 bases between. CDR3 nucleotide sequence: TGTGCCTGGAGTGGGCAGGGTCCTGCAGCTTTCTTT. Translated, it gives CAWSGQGPAAFF. Filled out from reference TRBV30 and TRBJ1-1, the complete variable domain reads SQTIHQWPATLVQPVGSPLSLECTVEGTSNPNLYWYRQAAGRGLQLLFYSVGIGQISSEVPQNLSASRPQDRQFILSSKKLLLSDSGFYLCAWSGQGPAAFFGQGTRLTVV.

The J gene is TRBJ2-7, the V gene TRBV15; 11 nucleotides match TRBD1. Germline V gene lookup returns CDR1 LNHNV and CDR2 YYDKDF (reference sequence). The CDR3 is made up of 16 amino acids. J lost 3 bases, V lost 0 bases, and 4 bases had no gene match. This CDR3 reads CATSREPGQGGYEQYF. The CDR3, as DNA: TGTGCCACCAGCAGAGAGCCGGGACAGGGGGGCTACGAGCAGTACTTC.

This clone occurred a few times. The chain uses TRBV3-1 (or the pseudogene TRBV3-2) and TRBJ2-5, with 8 bases fitting TRBD2. Germline CDR1 and CDR2: LGHDT and YNNKEL (reference sequence). CDR3 length equals 14 residues. V lost 5 bases to trimming and J lost 3 bases; unmatched junction nucleotides: 5. CDR3 in DNA: TGTGCCAGCAGCGAAACTAGCGGTAAAGAGACCCAGTACTTC. This translates into CASSETSGKETQYF.

The genes are TRBV11-3 and TRBJ2-2, with TRBD1 identical over 11 bases. V shed 5 bases and J 6 bases; nucleotides not matched to a gene: 8. Germline CDR1 and CDR2: SGHNT and YENEEA. The CDR3 has 16 amino acids. CDR3 nucleotide sequence: TGTGCCAGCAGCCCGCGGCCGGGACAGGGGGCCGGGGAGCTGTTTTTT. Its protein is CASSPRPGQGAGELFF.

The chain links TRBV25-1 to TRBJ2-3; 13 bases map to TRBD2. Germline CDR1 and CDR2: MGHDK and SYGVNS. Trimming cost V 4 bases and J 0 bases; bases outside gene matches: 7. The CDR3 sequence is 18 residues long. The DNA of the CDR3 is TGTGCCAGCAGTGTCAGTACTAGCGGGGGGGCGAGCACAGATACGCAGTATTTT. This gives the protein CASSVSTSGGASTDTQYF. The full variable domain, with the rest looked up from reference TRBV25-1 and TRBJ2-3, is EADIYQTPRYLVIGTGKKITLECSQTMGHDKMYWYQQDPGMELHLIHYSYGVNSTEKGDLSSESTVSRIRTEHFPLTLESARPSHTSQYLCASSVSTSGGASTDTQYFGPGTRLTVL.

V gene TRBV9 combines with J gene TRBJ2-5, with 9 nucleotides matching TRBD2. The junction had 10 bases not matched to a gene; V was cut back by 0 bases and J by 7 bases. From germline, CDR1 is SGDLS and CDR2 YYNGEE. This CDR3 spans 16 amino acids. The CDR3 DNA follows: TGTGCCAGCAGCGTAGTGGGTAGCGGGGGAATCGCGACCCAGTACTTC. Its translation is CASSVVGSGGIATQYF.

This chain connects TRBV5-6 to TRBJ1-2, with D unresolved. V was cut by 2 bases and J by 6 bases, with 11 bases left in between. The CDR3 extends over 13 amino acids. Germline CDR1 reads SGHDT; CDR2 reads YYEEEE. The CDR3 DNA reads TGTGCCAGCAGCTTACAGCCTTCGGATGGCTACACCTTC. It codes for CASSLQPSDGYTF. The entire variable domain, with the rest obtained from reference TRBV5-6 and TRBJ1-2, is as follows: DAGVTQSPTHLIKTRGQQVTLRCSPKSGHDTVSWYQQALGQGPQFIFQYYEEEERQRGNFPDRFSGHQFPNYSSELNVNALLLGDSALYLCASSLQPSDGYTFGSGTRLTVV.